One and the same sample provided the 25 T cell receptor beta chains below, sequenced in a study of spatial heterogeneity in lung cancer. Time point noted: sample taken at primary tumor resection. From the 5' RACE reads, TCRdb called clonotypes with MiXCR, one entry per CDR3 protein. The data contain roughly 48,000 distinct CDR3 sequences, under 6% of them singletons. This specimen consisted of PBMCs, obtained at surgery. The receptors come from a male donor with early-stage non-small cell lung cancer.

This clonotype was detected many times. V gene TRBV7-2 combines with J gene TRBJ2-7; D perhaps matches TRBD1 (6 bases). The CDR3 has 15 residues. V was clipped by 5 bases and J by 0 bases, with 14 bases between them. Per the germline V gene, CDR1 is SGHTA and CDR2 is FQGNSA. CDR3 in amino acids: CASSAYQTGSYEQYF. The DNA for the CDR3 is TGTGCCAGCAGCGCGTACCAGACAGGCTCCTACGAGCAGTACTTC.

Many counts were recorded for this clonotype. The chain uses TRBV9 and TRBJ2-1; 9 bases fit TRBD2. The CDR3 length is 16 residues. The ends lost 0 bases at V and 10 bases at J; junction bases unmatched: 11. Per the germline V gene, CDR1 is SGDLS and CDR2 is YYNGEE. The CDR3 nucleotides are TGTGCCAGCAGCGTAGCTGTAGCGGGAGTTTTAAACGAGCAGTTCTTC. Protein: CASSVAVAGVLNEQFF.

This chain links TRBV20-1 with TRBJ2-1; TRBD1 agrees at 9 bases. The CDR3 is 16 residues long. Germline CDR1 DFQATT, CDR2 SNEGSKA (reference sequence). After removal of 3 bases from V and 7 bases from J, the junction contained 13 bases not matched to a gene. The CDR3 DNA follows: TGCAGTGCTAGCGTCCATCCGGGACAGGGCGGTAATGAGCAGTTCTTC. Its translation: CSASVHPGQGGNEQFF.

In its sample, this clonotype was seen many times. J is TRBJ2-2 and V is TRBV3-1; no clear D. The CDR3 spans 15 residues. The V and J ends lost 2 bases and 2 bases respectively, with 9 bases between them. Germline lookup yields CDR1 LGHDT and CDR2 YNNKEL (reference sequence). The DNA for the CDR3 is TGTGCCAGCAGCCAACTGGACCAAAACACCGGGGAGCTGTTTTTT. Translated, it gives CASSQLDQNTGELFF.

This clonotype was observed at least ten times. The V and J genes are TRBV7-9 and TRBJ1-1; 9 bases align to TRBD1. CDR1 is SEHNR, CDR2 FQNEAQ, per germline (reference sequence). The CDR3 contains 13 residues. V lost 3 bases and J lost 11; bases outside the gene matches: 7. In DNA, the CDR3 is TGTGCCAGCAGCTTTCCGGACAGGGGATCGGCTTTCTTT. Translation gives CASSFPDRGSAFF.

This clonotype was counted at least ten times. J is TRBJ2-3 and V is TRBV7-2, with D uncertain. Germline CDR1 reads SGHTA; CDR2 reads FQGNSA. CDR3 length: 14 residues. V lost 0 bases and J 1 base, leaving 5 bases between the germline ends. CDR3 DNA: TGTGCCAGCAGCTTAGCGACTGGCACAGATACGCAGTATTTT. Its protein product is CASSLATGTDTQYF.

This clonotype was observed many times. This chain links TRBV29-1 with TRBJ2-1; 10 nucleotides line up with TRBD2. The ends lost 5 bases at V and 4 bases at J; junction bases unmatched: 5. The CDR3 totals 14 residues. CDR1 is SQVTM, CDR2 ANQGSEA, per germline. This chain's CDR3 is CSVPGLARYNEQFF. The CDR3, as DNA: TGCAGCGTTCCGGGACTAGCGCGTTACAATGAGCAGTTCTTC.

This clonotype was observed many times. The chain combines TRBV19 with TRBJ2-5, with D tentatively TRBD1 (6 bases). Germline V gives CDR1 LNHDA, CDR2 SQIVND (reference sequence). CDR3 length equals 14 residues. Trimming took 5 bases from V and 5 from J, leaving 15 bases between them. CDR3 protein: CASSRRGGVETQYF. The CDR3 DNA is TGTGCCAGTAGTCGCCGAGGGGGAGTTGAGACCCAGTACTTC.

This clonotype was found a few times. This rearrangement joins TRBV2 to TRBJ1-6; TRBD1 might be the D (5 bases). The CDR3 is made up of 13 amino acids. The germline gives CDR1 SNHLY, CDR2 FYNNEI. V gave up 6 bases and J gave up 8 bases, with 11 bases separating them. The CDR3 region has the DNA TGTGCCAGCAGCCGGGACGGTTATTCACCCCTCCACTTT. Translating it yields CASSRDGYSPLHF. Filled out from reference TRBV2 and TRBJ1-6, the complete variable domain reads EPEVTQTPSHQVTQMGQEVILRCVPISNHLYFYWYRQILGQKVEFLVSFYNNEISEKSEIFDDQFSVERPDGSNFTLKIRSTKLEDSAMYFCASSRDGYSPLHFGNGTRLTVT.

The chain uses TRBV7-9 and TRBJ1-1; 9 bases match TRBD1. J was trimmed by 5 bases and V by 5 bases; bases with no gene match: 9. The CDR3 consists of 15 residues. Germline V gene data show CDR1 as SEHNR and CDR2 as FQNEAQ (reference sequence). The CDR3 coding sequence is TGTGCCAGCAGCCAGATAGGACAGGGGAGGACTGAAGCTTTCTTT. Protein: CASSQIGQGRTEAFF.

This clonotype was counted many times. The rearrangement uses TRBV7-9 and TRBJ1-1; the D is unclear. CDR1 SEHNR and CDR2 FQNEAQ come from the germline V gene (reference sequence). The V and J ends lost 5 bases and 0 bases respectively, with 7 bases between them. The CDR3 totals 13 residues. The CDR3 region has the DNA TGTGCCAGCAGCCCTTTCATGAACACTGAAGCTTTCTTT. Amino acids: CASSPFMNTEAFF.

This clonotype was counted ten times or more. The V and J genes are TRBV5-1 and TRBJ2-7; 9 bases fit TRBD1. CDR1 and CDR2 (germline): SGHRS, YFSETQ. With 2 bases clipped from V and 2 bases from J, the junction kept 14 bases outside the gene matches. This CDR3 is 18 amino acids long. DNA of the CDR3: TGCGCCAGCAGCTTCGACAGGGGGGGTCATCCTAAAACCTACGAGCAGTACTTC. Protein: CASSFDRGGHPKTYEQYF.

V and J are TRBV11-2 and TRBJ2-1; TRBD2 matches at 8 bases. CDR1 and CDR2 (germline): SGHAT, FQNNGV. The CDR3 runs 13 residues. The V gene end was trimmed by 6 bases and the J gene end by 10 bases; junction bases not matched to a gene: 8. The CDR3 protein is CASRGGRRGEQFF. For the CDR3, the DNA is TGTGCCAGCAGGGGCGGGAGGAGGGGAGAGCAGTTCTTC.

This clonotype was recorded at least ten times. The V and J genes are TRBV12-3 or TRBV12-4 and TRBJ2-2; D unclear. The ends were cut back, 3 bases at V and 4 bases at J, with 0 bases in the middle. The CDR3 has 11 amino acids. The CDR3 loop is CASSFTGELFF. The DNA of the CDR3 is TGTGCCAGCAGTTTCACCGGGGAGCTGTTTTTT.

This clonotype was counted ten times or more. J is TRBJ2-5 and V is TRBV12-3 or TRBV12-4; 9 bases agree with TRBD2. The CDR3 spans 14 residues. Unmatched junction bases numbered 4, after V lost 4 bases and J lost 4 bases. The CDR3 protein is CASSSPGLAETQYF. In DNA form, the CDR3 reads TGTGCCAGCAGTTCCCCGGGACTAGCAGAGACCCAGTACTTC.

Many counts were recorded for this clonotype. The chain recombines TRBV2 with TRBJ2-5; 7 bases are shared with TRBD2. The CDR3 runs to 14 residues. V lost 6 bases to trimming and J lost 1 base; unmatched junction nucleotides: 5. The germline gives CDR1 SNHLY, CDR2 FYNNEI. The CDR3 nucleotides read TGTGCCAGCAGACCCGGGACTATCCAAGAGACCCAGTACTTC. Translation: CASRPGTIQETQYF.

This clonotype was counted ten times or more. The CDR3, as DNA: TGTGCCAGCAGCGTAGATAGAGGCGGGAGGGCCGGATACAATGAGCAGTTCTTC. It specifies CASSVDRGGRAGYNEQFF. The rearrangement links TRBV9 to TRBJ2-1, with TRBD2 matching over 9 bases. CDR3 size: 18 residues. Per the germline V gene, CDR1 is SGDLS and CDR2 is YYNGEE. The junction had 11 bases not matched to a gene; V was cut back by 0 bases and J by 4 bases.

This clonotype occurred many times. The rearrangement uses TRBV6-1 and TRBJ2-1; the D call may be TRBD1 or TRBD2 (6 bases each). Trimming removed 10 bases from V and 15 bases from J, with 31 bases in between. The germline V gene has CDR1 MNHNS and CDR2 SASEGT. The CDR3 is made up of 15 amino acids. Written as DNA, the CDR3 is TGTGCCACGCAAACCTTGTTGGGGGGCGACGGGACGTTGTTCTTC. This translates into CATQTLLGGDGTLFF.

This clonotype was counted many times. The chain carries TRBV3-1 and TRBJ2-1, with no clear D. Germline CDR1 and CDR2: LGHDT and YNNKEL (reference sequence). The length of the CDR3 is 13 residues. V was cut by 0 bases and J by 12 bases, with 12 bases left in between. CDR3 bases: TGTGCCAGCAGCCAAGATTCTCGGGTGGGGCAGTTCTTC. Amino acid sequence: CASSQDSRVGQFF.

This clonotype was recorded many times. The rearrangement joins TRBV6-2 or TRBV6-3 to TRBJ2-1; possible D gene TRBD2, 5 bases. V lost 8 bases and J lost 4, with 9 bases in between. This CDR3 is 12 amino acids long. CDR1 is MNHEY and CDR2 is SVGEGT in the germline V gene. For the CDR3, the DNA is TGTGCCAGCTGCCGGACTTACAATGAGCAGTTCTTC. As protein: CASCRTYNEQFF.

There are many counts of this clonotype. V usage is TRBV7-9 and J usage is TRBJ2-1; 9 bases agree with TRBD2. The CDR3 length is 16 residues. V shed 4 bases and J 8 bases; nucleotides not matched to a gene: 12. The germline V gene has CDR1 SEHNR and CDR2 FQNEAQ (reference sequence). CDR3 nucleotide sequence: TGTGCCAGCAGCTCGCCTAGGACTAGCGCAGAAGATGAGCAGTTCTTC. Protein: CASSSPRTSAEDEQFF.

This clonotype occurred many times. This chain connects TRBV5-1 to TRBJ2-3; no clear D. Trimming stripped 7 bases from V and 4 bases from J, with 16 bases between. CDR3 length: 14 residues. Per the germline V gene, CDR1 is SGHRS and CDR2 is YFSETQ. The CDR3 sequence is CASGLLNPADTQYF. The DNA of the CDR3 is TGCGCCAGCGGGTTATTAAACCCCGCAGATACGCAGTATTTT. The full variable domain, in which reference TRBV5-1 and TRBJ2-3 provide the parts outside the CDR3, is KAGVTQTPRYLIKTRGQQVTLSCSPISGHRSVSWYQQTPGQGLQFLFEYFSETQRNKGNFPGRFSGRQFSNSRSEMNVSTLELGDSALYLCASGLLNPADTQYFGPGTRLTVL.

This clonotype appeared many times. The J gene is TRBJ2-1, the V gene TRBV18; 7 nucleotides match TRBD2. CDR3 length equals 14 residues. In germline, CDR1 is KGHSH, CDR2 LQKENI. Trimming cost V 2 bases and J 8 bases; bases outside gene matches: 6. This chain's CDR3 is CASSPSSGIHEQFF. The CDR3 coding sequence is TGTGCCAGCTCACCATCCAGCGGGATCCATGAGCAGTTCTTC.

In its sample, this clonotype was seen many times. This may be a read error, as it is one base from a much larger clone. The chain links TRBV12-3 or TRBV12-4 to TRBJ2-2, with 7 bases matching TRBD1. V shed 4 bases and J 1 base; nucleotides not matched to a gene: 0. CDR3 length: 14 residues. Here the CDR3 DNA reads TGTGCCAGCAGTTGGACAGGGAACACCGGGGAGCTGTTTTTT. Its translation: CASSWTGNTGELFF.

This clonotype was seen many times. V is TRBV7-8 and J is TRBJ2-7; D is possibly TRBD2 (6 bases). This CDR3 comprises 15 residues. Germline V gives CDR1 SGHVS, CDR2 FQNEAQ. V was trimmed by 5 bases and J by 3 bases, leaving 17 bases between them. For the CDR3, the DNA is TGTGCCAGCAGCCACCGGGAGCACGGGATCTACGAGCAGTACTTC. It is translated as CASSHREHGIYEQYF.